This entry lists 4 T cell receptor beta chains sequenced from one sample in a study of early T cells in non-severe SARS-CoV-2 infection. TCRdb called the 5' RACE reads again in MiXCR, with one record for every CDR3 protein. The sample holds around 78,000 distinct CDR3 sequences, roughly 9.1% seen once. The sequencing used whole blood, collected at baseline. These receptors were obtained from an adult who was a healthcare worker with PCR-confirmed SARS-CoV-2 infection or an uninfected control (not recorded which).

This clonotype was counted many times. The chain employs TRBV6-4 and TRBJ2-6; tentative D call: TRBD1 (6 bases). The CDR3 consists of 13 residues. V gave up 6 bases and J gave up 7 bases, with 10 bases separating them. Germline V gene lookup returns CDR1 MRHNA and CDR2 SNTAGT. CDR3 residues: CASRPRGANVLTF. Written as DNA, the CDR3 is TGTGCCAGCAGACCCAGGGGAGCCAACGTCCTGACTTTC.

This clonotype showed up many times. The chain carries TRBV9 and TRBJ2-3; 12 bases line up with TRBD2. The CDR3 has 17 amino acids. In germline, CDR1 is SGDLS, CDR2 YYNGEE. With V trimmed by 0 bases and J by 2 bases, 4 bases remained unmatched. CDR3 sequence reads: CASSVGLAGGHTDTQYF. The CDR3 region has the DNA TGTGCCAGCAGCGTAGGGCTAGCGGGGGGGCACACAGATACGCAGTATTTT.

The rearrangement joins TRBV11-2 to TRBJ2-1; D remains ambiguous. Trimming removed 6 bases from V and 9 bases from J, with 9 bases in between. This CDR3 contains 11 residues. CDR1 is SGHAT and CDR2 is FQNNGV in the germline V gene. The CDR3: CASSSHFEQFF. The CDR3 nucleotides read TGTGCCAGCAGTTCACACTTTGAGCAGTTCTTC. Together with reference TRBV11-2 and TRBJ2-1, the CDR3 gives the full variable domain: EAGVAQSPRYKIIEKRQSVAFWCNPISGHATLYWYQQILGQGPKLLIQFQNNGVVDDSQLPKDRFSAERLKGVDSTLKIQPAKLEDSAVYLCASSSHFEQFFGPGTRLTVL.

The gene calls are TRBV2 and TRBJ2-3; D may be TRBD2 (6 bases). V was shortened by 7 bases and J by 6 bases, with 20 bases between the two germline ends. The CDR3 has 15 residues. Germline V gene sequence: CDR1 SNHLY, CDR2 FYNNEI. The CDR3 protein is CASKTGTPSSDTQYF. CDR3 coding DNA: TGTGCCAGCAAGACCGGGACTCCGAGCAGCGATACGCAGTATTTT. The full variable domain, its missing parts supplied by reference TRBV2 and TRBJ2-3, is EPEVTQTPSHQVTQMGQEVILRCVPISNHLYFYWYRQILGQKVEFLVSFYNNEISEKSEIFDDQFSVERPDGSNFTLKIRSTKLEDSAMYFCASKTGTPSSDTQYFGPGTRLTVL.